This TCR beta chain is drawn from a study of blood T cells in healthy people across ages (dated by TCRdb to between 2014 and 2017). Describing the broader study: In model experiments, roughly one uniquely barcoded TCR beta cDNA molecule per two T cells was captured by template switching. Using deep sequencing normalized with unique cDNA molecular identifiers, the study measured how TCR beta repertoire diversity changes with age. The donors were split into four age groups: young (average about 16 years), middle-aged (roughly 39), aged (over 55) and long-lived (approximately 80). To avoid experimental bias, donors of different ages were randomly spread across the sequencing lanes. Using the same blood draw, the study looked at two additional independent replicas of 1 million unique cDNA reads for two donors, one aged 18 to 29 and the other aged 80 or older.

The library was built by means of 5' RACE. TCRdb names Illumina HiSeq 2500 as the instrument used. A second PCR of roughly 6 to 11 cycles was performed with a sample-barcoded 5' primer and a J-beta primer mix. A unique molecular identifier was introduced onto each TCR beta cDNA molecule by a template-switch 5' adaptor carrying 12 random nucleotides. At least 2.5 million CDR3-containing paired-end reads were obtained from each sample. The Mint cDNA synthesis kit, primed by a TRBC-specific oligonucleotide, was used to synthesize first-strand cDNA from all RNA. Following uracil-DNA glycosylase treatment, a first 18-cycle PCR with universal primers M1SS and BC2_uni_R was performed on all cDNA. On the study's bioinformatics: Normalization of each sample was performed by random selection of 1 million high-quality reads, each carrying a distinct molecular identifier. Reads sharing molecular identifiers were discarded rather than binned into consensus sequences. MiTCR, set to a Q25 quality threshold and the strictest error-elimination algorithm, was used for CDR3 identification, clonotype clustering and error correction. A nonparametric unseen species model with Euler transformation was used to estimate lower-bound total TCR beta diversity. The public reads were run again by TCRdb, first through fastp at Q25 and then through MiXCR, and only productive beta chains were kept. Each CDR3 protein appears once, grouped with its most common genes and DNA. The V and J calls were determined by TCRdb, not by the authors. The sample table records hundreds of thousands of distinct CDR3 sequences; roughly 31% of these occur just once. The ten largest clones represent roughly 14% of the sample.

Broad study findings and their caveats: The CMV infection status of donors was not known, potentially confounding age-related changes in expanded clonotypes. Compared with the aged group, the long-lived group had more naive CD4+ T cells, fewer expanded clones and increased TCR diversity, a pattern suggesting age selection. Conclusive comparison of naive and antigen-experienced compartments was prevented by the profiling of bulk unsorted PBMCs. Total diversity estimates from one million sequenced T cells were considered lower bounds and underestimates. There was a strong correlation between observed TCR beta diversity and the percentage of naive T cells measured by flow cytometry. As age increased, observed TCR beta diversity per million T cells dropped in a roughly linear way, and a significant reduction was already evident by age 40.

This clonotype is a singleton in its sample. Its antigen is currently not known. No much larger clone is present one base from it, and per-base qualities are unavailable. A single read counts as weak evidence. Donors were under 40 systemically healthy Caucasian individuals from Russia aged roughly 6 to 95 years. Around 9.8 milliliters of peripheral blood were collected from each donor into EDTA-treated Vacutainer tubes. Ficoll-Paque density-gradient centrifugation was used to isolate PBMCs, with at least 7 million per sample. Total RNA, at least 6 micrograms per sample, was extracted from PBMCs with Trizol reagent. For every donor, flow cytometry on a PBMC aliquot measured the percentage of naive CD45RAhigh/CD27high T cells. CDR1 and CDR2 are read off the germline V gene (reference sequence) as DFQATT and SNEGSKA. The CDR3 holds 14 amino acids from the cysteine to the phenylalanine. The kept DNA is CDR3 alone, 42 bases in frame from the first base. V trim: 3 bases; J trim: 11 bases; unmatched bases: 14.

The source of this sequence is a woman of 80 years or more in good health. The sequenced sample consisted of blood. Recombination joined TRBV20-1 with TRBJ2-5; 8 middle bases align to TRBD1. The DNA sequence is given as TGCAGTGCTAGGGGGACAGGATCCCTTTGGGAGCAGTACTTC. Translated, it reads CSARGTGSLWEQYF.